Shown below are 17 T cell receptor beta chains from a single sample sequenced in a study of T cell responses to AZD1222 COVID-19 vaccine. Assay: immunoSEQ multiplex PCR; the TCRdb copy retains only in-frame clones and omits some. The sample lists 250,000 to 300,000 clones, 90% to 95% occurring once. This specimen consisted of peripheral blood, obtained 28 days after the second AZD1222 dose. These receptors all stem from an adult who received the AZD1222 COVID-19 vaccine.

This clone was detected once. This sequence joins TRBV5-4 and TRBJ2-1; TRBD2 agrees at 12 bases. Germline assignment: CDR1 SGHNT and CDR2 YYREEE (reference sequence). There are 15 residues in the CDR3. V was pared by 4 bases and J by 4 bases, with 3 bases of the junction left unmatched. In nucleotides, the CDR3 is TGTGCCAGCAGCCTAGGGACTAGCGGGTACAATGAGCAGTTCTTC. This gives the protein CASSLGTSGYNEQFF.

The gene calls are TRBV7-2 and TRBJ1-2; D perhaps matches TRBD1 (5 bases). The CDR3 contains 15 residues. V shed 3 bases and J shed 4 bases, with 15 bases lying between them. CDR1 is SGHTA and CDR2 is FQGNSA in the germline V gene. CDR3 sequence: CASSFGSGVGYGYTF. In DNA, the CDR3 is TGTGCCAGCAGCTTTGGCTCGGGGGTGGGCTATGGCTACACCTTC.

The chain combines TRBV7-2 with TRBJ1-5; no firm D call. Germline V gene data show CDR1 as SGHTA and CDR2 as FQGNSA. CDR3 length: 14 amino acids. V was trimmed by 4 bases and J by 1 base, leaving 8 bases between them. The CDR3 DNA follows: TGTGCCAGCAGCTCCGACCGGAGCAATCAGCCCCAGCATTTT. It is translated as CASSSDRSNQPQHF.

V usage is TRBV28 and J usage is TRBJ2-7; D is undetermined. The ends were cut back, 5 bases at V and 2 bases at J, with 7 bases in the middle. The germline V gene has CDR1 MDHEN and CDR2 SYDVKM. There are 12 residues in the CDR3. The CDR3 nucleotides are TGTGCCAGCAGTCACTCCGCCTACGAGCAGTACTTC. This encodes CASSHSAYEQYF.

The rearrangement joins TRBV18 to TRBJ1-5, with TRBD1 as a possible D gene (5 bases). Trimming shortened V by 6 bases and J by 0 bases, and 9 bases separated the two germline ends. The CDR3 is 14 amino acids. CDR1 and CDR2 from the germline V gene are KGHSH and LQKENI. The CDR3 is CASSGTYSNQPQHF. Written as DNA, the CDR3 is TGTGCCAGCTCGGGGACCTATAGCAATCAGCCCCAGCATTTT. The whole variable domain, remainder taken from reference TRBV18 and TRBJ1-5, is NAGVMQNPRHLVRRRGQEARLRCSPMKGHSHVYWYRQLPEEGLKFMVYLQKENIIDESGMPKERFSAEFPKEGPSILRIQQVVRGDSAAYFCASSGTYSNQPQHFGDGTRLSIL.

V and J are TRBV27 and TRBJ1-5, with 9 bases identical to TRBD1. The CDR3 spans 18 residues. Losses at the gene ends were 6 bases for V and 4 bases for J; bases not matched to a gene: 16. The germline CDR1 and CDR2 sequences are MNHEY and SMNVEV (reference sequence). CDR3 coding DNA: TGTGCCAGCAGCCTGAGAGGACAGGGGAGGTCTCAGAATCAGCCCCAGCATTTT. It encodes CASSLRGQGRSQNQPQHF.

The J gene is TRBJ2-3, the V gene TRBV7-2; D may be TRBD1 or TRBD2 (6 bases each). The CDR3 extends over 15 amino acids. V lost 3 bases and J lost 4, with 14 bases in between. CDR1 is SGHTA and CDR2 is FQGNSA in the germline V gene. CDR3 DNA sequence: TGTGCCAGCAGCTTTTCGCGGAGGGGGGCAGATACGCAGTATTTT. Residues: CASSFSRRGADTQYF. Complete variable domain (other parts from reference TRBV7-2 and TRBJ2-3): GAGVSQSPSNKVTEKGKDVELRCDPISGHTALYWYRQSLGQGLEFLIYFQGNSAPDKSGLPSDRFSAERTGGSVSTLTIQRTQQEDSAVYLCASSFSRRGADTQYFGPGTRLTVL.

The chain is built from TRBV6-2 or TRBV6-3 and TRBJ2-3, with D hard to call. From germline, CDR1 is MNHEY and CDR2 SVGEGT. V lost 2 bases, J lost 7 bases, and 7 bases lay in between. The CDR3 loop spans 12 amino acids. The CDR3 nucleotides read TGTGCCAGCAGTTACGACGATCATACGCAGTATTTT. Its protein is CASSYDDHTQYF.

V and J are TRBV30 and TRBJ2-7, with a tentative D call TRBD2 (7 bases). Trimming shortened V by 4 bases and J by 3 bases, and 16 bases separated the two germline ends. The CDR3 extends over 14 amino acids. CDR1 and CDR2 (germline): GTSNPN, SVGIG (reference sequence). In DNA, the CDR3 is TGTGCCTGGACCCCGGGGGGCAGCATCTACGAGCAGTACTTC. As protein: CAWTPGGSIYEQYF.

The rearrangement uses TRBV18 and TRBJ2-3, with TRBD2 identical over 8 bases. The V gene's germline CDR1 is KGHSH and CDR2 LQKENI. V was pared by 8 bases and J by 2 bases, with 6 bases of the junction left unmatched. The CDR3 has 14 residues. This CDR3 is CASGTSGNTDTQYF. Here the CDR3 DNA reads TGTGCCAGCGGTACTAGCGGCAACACAGATACGCAGTATTTT.

The chain links TRBV7-2 to TRBJ1-2; D not resolved. Trimming shortened V by 10 bases and J by 8 bases, and 20 bases separated the two germline ends. Germline assignment: CDR1 SGHTA and CDR2 FQGNSA. The CDR3 is made up of 13 amino acids. CDR3 DNA: TGTGCCACCACCTTGGAACCTCAGCTGGGCTACACCTTC. Translating gives CATTLEPQLGYTF.

V and J are TRBV7-6 and TRBJ1-5, with TRBD1 matching over 11 bases. CDR1 is SGHVS, CDR2 FNYEAQ, per germline. V gave up 5 bases and J gave up 0 bases; unmatched junction bases: 6. This CDR3 region has 17 residues. The CDR3 nucleotides are TGTGCCAGCAGCCAAGGGACAGGGGGGTATAGCAATCAGCCCCAGCATTTT. It is translated as CASSQGTGGYSNQPQHF.

The chain's CDR3 is CSVALGQGSGNTIYF. Written as DNA, the CDR3 is TGCAGCGTTGCCCTCGGACAGGGATCAGGAAACACCATATATTTT. The chain uses TRBV29-1 and TRBJ1-3; TRBD1 aligns across 8 bases. CDR1 and CDR2 (germline): SQVTM, ANQGSEA. J gave up 4 bases and V 4 bases, and 9 bases lay outside the gene matches. This CDR3 region has 15 residues. The full variable domain, rest sourced from reference TRBV29-1 and TRBJ1-3, is SAVISQKPSRDICQRGTSLTIQCQVDSQVTMMFWYRQQPGQSLTLIATANQGSEATYESGFVIDKFPISRPNLTFSTLTVSNMSPEDSSIYLCSVALGQGSGNTIYFGEGSWLTVV.

This chain uses TRBV9 with TRBJ2-1; D call uncertain. Germline CDR1 and CDR2: SGDLS and YYNGEE. V lost 0 bases, J lost 9 bases, and 4 bases lay in between. The CDR3 has 11 amino acids. CDR3 nucleotides: TGTGCCAGCAGCGTAGAGGGTGAGCAGTTCTTC. This gives the protein CASSVEGEQFF.

J is TRBJ2-3 and V is TRBV30, with TRBD2 identical over 14 bases. The CDR3 extends over 17 amino acids. The germline CDR1 and CDR2 sequences are GTSNPN and SVGIG (reference sequence). The junction had 4 bases not matched to a gene; V was cut back by 2 bases and J by 0 bases. The CDR3 DNA reads TGTGCCTGGAGTTGGGGGACTAGCGGGGGTAGCACAGATACGCAGTATTTT. Translating it yields CAWSWGTSGGSTDTQYF.

This chain links TRBV2 with TRBJ1-5; D gene ambiguous. The CDR3 loop spans 13 amino acids. Per the germline V gene, CDR1 is SNHLY and CDR2 is FYNNEI. V was pared by 2 bases and J by 2 bases, with 4 bases between. CDR3 sequence reads: CASSERGNQPQHF. As DNA, the CDR3 is TGTGCCAGCAGTGAACGAGGCAATCAGCCCCAGCATTTT.

CDR3: CASGGVRVYGYTF. Written as DNA, the CDR3 is TGTGCCAGCGGGGGGGTTCGGGTCTATGGCTACACCTTC. The genes are TRBV28 and TRBJ1-2; weak D call: TRBD1 (5 bases). There are 13 residues in the CDR3. V shed 8 bases and J shed 4 bases, with 14 bases lying between them. Germline values: CDR1 MDHEN, CDR2 SYDVKM.